Listed below are T cell receptor beta chains from one sample, sequenced in a study of long-term antiretroviral therapy in people with HIV. Sequencing used immunoSEQ multiplex PCR; TCRdb keeps in-frame clones, though not all of them. The table lists 18,000 or so clones, about 77% of them singletons. Sequenced material: unsorted PBMCs, taken at the start of antiretroviral therapy, before treatment. These receptor sequences come from a middle-aged woman with HIV. CDR3s leave out the opening cysteine and the closing phenylalanine or tryptophan. Some rows have no size entry. The others give once, few or many, or a class for an expanded clone.

v_call clone_size cdr3_length cdr3_aa
TRBV27 . 13 ASSPATGGTDTQY
TRBV12-5 . 13 ASGLGDNRGNEQF
TRBV10-3 . 14 AISESSWDSGNTIY
TRBV7-9 . 12 ASSSDRGTTEAF
TRBV28 few 13 ASSLGGWYSSEQY
TRBV5-4 . 16 ASSSGLAGGPSPETQY
TRBV7-8 few 10 ASSTSRREEF
TRBV18 . 13 ASSSRSLTNEKLF
TRBV28 . 12 ASSLRDRVYGYT
TRBV28 . 12 ASRGTGGEETQY